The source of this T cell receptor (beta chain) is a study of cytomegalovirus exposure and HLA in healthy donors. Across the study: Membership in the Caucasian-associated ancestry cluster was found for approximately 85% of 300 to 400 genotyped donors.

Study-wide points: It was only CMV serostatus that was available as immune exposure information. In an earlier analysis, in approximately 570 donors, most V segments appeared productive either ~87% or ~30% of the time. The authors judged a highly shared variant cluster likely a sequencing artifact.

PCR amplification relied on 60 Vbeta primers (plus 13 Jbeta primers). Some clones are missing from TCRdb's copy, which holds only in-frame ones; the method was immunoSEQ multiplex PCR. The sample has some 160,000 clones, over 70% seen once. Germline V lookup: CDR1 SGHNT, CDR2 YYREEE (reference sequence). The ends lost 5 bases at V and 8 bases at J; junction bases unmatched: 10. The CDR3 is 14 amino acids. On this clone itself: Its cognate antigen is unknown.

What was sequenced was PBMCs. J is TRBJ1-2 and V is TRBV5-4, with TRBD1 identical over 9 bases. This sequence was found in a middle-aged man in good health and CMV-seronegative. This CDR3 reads CASSFPGQGGGYTF. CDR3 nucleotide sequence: TGTGCCAGCAGTTTTCCGGGACAGGGTGGGGGCTACACCTTC.